This TCR beta chain was sequenced for a study of blood T cell repertoires in COVID-19 (dated by TCRdb to the early 2020s). Context from the whole study: Samples covering the acute and convalescent phases of COVID-19 were provided by collaborators in the United States, Italy and Spain. The repertoires were made available in a free public database intended to serve as a resource for research on the immune response to SARS-CoV-2. HLA class I and class II types, where available, came from metadata supplied by the sample provider rather than from assay-based typing. The prospective study material was composed of cDNA or gDNA derived from T cells, B-cell-depleted T cells, or PBMCs. The samples were drawn from the first 160 participants of the ongoing ImmuneRACE study and from 950 to 1,500 subjects provided by 6 global collaborators. A de-identified subject ID, COVID-19 status, age in years and sex were almost always included in the sample metadata. Deeply sampled blood TCRbeta repertoires from subjects exposed to, actively infected with, or recovered from COVID-19 were included in the dataset. Results and caveats for the whole study, not just this receptor: The amount of clinical and demographic metadata varied by source and participant and was provided uncurated.

Enrolling through a virtual design, the prospective study's participants ranged in age from roughly 18 to 90 years and lived across 20 to 30 United States geographic areas. In the prospective study, participants were assigned to cohorts based on the clinical history participants reported in a screening survey and a study questionnaire. For ImmuneRACE Cohort 3, a participant was defined as recovered based on two consecutive negative NP/OP PCR tests, clearance by a healthcare professional, or resolution of symptoms. In the prospective study, whole blood, serum and a nasopharyngeal or oropharyngeal swab were collected from each participant by mobile phlebotomists. Additional blood draws and questionnaires over a roughly two-month period could optionally be provided by prospective study participants. Blood samples from the prospective study were shipped frozen or at room temperature prior to DNA extraction.

TCRbeta CDR3 regions were amplified from genomic DNA using the immunoSEQ Assay, a bias-controlled multiplex PCR. The paper's processing steps were these. The number of nucleated cells in each sample was estimated by amplification of reference gene primers within the assay. To quantify the absolute abundance of each unique TCRbeta CDR3 rearrangement, sequence reads were collapsed and filtered. For each sample, productive Simpson clonality was calculated by taking the square root of Simpson's diversity index across productive rearrangements. The source is immuneACCESS, and TCRdb retained only in-frame sequences with V and J called. Part of the clones is not carried over; for the studies checked, unresolved V genes explain less than half of this, and the remainder is unexplained. Clone size and the V and J calls come from that table; the DNA yielded D and trimming. The sample table holds about 240,000 clones, of which 85% to 90% were seen once. Under 9.5% of the sample rests with the top ten.

As to this clone: It lacks a known antigen. Base qualities are not recorded, but no much larger clone differs from it by a single base.

Taken from cysteine to phenylalanine, the CDR3 has 20 residues. CDR3 DNA only is kept here, 60 bases in frame from base 1. For CDR1 and CDR2, the germline V gene (reference sequence) lists SGHNT and YYREEE. V loses 3 bases of germline sequence and J loses 6 bases, and the interval between the two ends is 28 bases. Sequencing used PBMCs or T cells enriched from blood (not recorded which). This sequence originates from a man aged 35-49 years who had recovered from COVID-19. The chain joins TRBV5-4 to TRBJ1-6; TRBD1 might be the D gene, on 6 matching bases. The CDR3 protein: CASSSAGQGKGPISNSPLHF. The DNA is TGTGCCAGCAGCTCCGCCGGGCAGGGGAAAGGACCTATTAGTAATTCACCCCTCCACTTT.